The count of the clone carrying this T cell receptor beta chain is one. As processed by the authors: Nucleated cell counts were estimated from reference gene primer amplification. Profiling relied on immunoSEQ multiplex PCR, and the TCRdb table lists in-frame clones only, not all of them. V and J calls and clone size are copied from that table; D and trimming were computed from the DNA. The table records 200,000 to 300,000 clones, about 88% of them present only once. Germline CDR1 reads SGHAT; CDR2 reads FQNNGV. V was clipped by 1 base and J by 1 base, with 17 bases between them. CDR3 length: 17 amino acids. This entry comes from a study of blood T cell repertoires in COVID-19. For the study at large: Collection of acute and convalescent COVID-19 samples took place in the United States, Italy and Spain.

The clonotype comes from a man younger than 40 with active or convalescent COVID-19. The chain carries TRBV11-2 and TRBJ2-7, with a weak D call TRBD2 (7 bases). Source material: peripheral blood. The CDR3 protein is CASSLVRGRGKSYEQYF. CDR3 bases: TGTGCCAGCAGCTTAGTTCGGGGGCGGGGGAAATCCTACGAGCAGTACTTC.